The clone carrying this T cell receptor (beta chain) has ten or more counts. Other DNA sequences in this specimen translate into the identical CDR3. This sample stems from a study of blood T cell repertoires in COVID-19. As for the study in general: The study drew acute and convalescent COVID-19 samples from the United States, Italy and Spain. Sources were T cells, B-cell-depleted T cells, or PBMCs; the material itself was cDNA or gDNA.

In the original processing: Reference gene primer amplification gave estimated nucleated cell counts. The method was immunoSEQ multiplex PCR; TCRdb's version includes in-frame clones alone and lacks a portion of them. That table furnishes V, J and clone size, whereas the DNA furnished D and trimming. This table holds 200,000 or so clones, 80% found once. The specimen was peripheral blood. The origin of this receptor is a human donor in a cohort sampled during active COVID-19.

This chain's CDR3 is CATSDSDNEQFF. CDR3 coding DNA: TGTGCCACCAGTGATTCCGACAATGAGCAGTTCTTC. V is TRBV24-1 and J is TRBJ2-1; D remains ambiguous. Trimming took 2 bases from V and 5 from J, leaving 3 bases between them. The CDR3 covers 12 residues. CDR1 and CDR2 (germline): KGHDR, SFDVKD.